One sample yielded the 5 T cell receptor beta chains listed below, sequenced in a study of T-cell reconstitution after alpha-beta-depleted transplantation in children. Preparation of the TCRbeta library used unique molecular identifiers. From the PCR reads, TCRdb called clonotypes with MiXCR, one entry per CDR3 protein. Seen here are approximately 350,000 distinct CDR3 sequences, under 13% observed once, and the top ten hold around 2.5%. The sequencing used PBMCs from the stem cell graft donor, collected from the stem cell graft. These TCRs come from a human donor who donated a stem cell graft to a child with acute lymphoblastic leukemia.

The chain is built from TRBV27 and TRBJ2-1; no firm D call. CDR1 and CDR2 from the germline V gene are MNHEY and SMNVEV (reference sequence). Deletions cut 3 bases from V and 5 bases from J, with 8 bases between. This CDR3 spans 13 amino acids. The CDR3 protein is CASSFSLNNEQFF. CDR3 nucleotides: TGTGCCAGCAGTTTCTCACTTAACAATGAGCAGTTCTTC.

The chain recombines TRBV14 with TRBJ2-1, with TRBD2 matching 12 bases. The CDR3 has 16 residues. V lost 1 base to trimming and J lost 8 bases; unmatched junction nucleotides: 6. CDR1 is SGHDN, CDR2 FVKESK, per germline. The CDR3: CASSQGRLAGVDEQFF. The CDR3 DNA is TGTGCCAGCAGCCAAGGTAGACTAGCGGGAGTAGATGAGCAGTTCTTC.

This clonotype has a handful of counts. Here the CDR3 DNA reads TGTGCCAGCAGCTTAGTGCCAGGGAGGTCAGAGACCCAGTACTTC. Encoded protein: CASSLVPGRSETQYF. The rearrangement links TRBV7-2 to TRBJ2-5; D perhaps matches TRBD2 (6 bases). In germline, CDR1 is SGHTA, CDR2 FQGNSA. CDR3 size: 15 residues. The germline V and J ends were trimmed by 1 base and 4 bases, with 13 bases remaining between them.

About this clonotype: One end of the junction is discordant with germline, which a read error may explain. The J gene is TRBJ2-3, the V gene TRBV7-9; TRBD1 is a possible D gene (7 bases). The CDR3 spans 13 residues. The germline CDR1 and CDR2 sequences are SEHNR and FQNEAQ (reference sequence). The CDR3 DNA is TGTGCCACCAGCTCGCAGGGGGGAGATACGCAGTATTTT. Its translation: CATSSQGGDTQYF.

This clonotype showed up just a few times. This chain joins TRBV6-1 and TRBJ2-7; D is ambiguous. The CDR3 loop spans 15 amino acids. CDR1 is MNHNS and CDR2 is SASEGT in the germline V gene. Between the trimmed V and J ends, which lost 6 bases and 0 bases, there was a span of 15 bases. The CDR3, as DNA: TGTGCCAGCAGACCCGACCGCGCGTCCTCCTACGAGCAGTACTTC. The encoded protein is CASRPDRASSYEQYF.